The subject of this entry is one T cell receptor beta chain. These data belong to a study of blood T cell repertoires in COVID-19. About the research overall: Sources were T cells, B-cell-depleted T cells, or PBMCs; the material itself was cDNA or gDNA.

Source study methods: It was from reference gene primer amplification that nucleated cell counts were estimated. Measured with immunoSEQ multiplex PCR; TCRdb has only the in-frame clones, and not every one. Clone size and the V and J calls come from that table; the DNA yielded D and trimming. In the table there are just over 300,000 clones, 86% of which are singletons. The CDR3 runs 15 residues. V shed 0 bases and J shed 2 bases, with 11 bases lying between them. CDR1 and CDR2 from the germline V gene are SGHRS and YFSETQ. The chain couples TRBV5-1 to TRBJ1-2, with D unresolved. Material for sequencing was PBMCs or T cells enriched from blood (not recorded which). The sequence derives from a man aged 30 to 45 who had recovered from COVID-19. CDR3 loop: CASSLEGRENYGYTF. DNA of the CDR3: TGCGCCAGCAGCTTGGAAGGGCGGGAAAACTATGGCTACACCTTC. Looking up the rest from reference TRBV5-1 and TRBJ1-2 gives the full variable domain: KAGVTQTPRYLIKTRGQQVTLSCSPISGHRSVSWYQQTPGQGLQFLFEYFSETQRNKGNFPGRFSGRQFSNSRSEMNVSTLELGDSALYLCASSLEGRENYGYTFGSGTRLTVV.